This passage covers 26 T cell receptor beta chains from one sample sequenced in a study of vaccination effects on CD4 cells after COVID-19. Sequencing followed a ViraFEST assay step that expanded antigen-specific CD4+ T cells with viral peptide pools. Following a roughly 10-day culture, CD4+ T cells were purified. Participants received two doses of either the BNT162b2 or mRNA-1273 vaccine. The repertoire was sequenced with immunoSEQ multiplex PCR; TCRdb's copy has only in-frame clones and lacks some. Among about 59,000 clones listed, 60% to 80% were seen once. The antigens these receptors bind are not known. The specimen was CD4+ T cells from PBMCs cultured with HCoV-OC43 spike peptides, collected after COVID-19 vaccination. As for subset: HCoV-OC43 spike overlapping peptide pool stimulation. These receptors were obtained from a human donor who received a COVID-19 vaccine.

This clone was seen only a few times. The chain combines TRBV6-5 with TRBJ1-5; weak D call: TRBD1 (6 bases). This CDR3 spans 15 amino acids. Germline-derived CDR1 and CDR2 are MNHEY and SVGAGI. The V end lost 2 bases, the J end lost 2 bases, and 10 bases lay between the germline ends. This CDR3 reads CASSYEGERNQPQHF. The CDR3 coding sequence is TGTGCCAGCAGTTACGAGGGGGAGCGCAATCAGCCCCAGCATTTT.

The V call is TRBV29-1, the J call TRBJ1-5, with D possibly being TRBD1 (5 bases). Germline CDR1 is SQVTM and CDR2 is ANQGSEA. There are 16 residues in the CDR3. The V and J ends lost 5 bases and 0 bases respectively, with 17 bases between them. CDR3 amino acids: CSVLCRDGHSNQPQHF. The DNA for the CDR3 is TGCAGCGTTTTGTGCCGGGACGGACATAGCAATCAGCCCCAGCATTTT.

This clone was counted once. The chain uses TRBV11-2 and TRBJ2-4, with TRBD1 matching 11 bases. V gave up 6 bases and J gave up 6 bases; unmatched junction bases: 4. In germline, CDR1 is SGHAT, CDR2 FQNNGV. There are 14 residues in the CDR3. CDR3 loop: CASRPGTGGNIQYF. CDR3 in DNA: TGTGCCAGCAGGCCCGGGACAGGGGGAAACATTCAGTACTTC.

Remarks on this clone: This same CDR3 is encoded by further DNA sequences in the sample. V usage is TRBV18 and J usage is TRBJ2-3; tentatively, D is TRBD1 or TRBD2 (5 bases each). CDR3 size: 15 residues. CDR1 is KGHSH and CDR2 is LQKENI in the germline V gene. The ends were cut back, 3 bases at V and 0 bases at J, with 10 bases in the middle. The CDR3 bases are TGTGCCAGCTCACCCCAGGGAGCTAGCACAGATACGCAGTATTTT. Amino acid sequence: CASSPQGASTDTQYF.

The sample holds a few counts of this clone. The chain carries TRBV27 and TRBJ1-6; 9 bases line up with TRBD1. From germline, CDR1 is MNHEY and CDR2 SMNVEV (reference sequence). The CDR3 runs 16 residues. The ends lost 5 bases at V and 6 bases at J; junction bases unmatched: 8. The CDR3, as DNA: TGTGCCAGCAGTGCGGGACAGGGTCATGTTAATTCACCCCTCCACTTT. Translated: CASSAGQGHVNSPLHF.

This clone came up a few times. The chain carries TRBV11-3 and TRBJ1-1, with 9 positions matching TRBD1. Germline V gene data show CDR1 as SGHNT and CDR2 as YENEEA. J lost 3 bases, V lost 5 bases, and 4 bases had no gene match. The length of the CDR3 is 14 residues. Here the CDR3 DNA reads TGTGCCAGCAGCCCCGGACAGGGGTACACTGAAGCTTTCTTT. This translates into CASSPGQGYTEAFF.

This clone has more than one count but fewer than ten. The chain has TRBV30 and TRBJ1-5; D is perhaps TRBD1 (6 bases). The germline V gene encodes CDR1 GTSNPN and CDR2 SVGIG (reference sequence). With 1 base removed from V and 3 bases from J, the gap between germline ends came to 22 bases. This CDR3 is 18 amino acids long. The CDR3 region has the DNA TGTGCCTGGAGTGCACAACTCCGAGCAGGGGCTACCAATCAGCCCCAGCATTTT. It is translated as CAWSAQLRAGATNQPQHF.

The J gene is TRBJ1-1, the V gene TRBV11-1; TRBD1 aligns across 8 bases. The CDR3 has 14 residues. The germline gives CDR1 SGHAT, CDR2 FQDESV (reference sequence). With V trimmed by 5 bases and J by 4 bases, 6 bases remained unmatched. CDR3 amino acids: CASSVGTGATEAFF. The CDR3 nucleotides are TGTGCCAGCAGCGTCGGGACAGGCGCCACTGAAGCTTTCTTT. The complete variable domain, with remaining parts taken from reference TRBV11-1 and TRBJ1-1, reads EAEVAQSPRYKITEKSQAVAFWCDPISGHATLYWYRQILGQGPELLVQFQDESVVDDSQLPKDRFSAERLKGVDSTLKIQPAELGDSAMYLCASSVGTGATEAFFGQGTRLTVV.

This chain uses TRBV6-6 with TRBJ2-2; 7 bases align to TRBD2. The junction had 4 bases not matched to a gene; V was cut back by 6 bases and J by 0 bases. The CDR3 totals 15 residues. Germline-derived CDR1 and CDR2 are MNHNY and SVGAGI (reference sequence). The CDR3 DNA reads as TGTGCCAGCAGCCCGGGGGGTACGAACACCGGGGAGCTGTTTTTT. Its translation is CASSPGGTNTGELFF.

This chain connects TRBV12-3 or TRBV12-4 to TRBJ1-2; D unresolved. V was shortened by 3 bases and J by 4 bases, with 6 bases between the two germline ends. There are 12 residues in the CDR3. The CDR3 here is CASSFRGYGYTF. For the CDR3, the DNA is TGTGCCAGCAGTTTCCGCGGCTATGGCTACACCTTC.

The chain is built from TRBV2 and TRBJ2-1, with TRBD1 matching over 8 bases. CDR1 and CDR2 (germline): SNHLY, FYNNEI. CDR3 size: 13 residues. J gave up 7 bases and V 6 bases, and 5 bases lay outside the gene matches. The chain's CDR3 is CASSSNRGNEQFF. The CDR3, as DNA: TGTGCCAGCAGCAGCAACAGGGGGAATGAGCAGTTCTTC.

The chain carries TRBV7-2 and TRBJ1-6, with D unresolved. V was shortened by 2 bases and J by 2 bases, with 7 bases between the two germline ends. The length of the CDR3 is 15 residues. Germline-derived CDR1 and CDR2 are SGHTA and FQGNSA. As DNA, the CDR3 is TGTGCCAGCAGCTTATTAGGTGCCTATAATTCACCCCTCCACTTT. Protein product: CASSLLGAYNSPLHF.

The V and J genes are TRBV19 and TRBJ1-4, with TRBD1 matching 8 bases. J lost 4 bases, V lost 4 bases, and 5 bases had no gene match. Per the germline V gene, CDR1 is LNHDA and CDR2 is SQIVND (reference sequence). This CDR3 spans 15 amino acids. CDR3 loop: CASSTGTGVNEKLFF. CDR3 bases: TGTGCCAGTAGTACCGGGACAGGAGTTAATGAAAAACTGTTTTTT. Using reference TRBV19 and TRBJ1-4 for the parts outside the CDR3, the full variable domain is DGGITQSPKYLFRKEGQNVTLSCEQNLNHDAMYWYRQDPGQGLRLIYYSQIVNDFQKGDIAEGYSVSREKKESFPLTVTSAQKNPTAFYLCASSTGTGVNEKLFFGSGTQLSVL.

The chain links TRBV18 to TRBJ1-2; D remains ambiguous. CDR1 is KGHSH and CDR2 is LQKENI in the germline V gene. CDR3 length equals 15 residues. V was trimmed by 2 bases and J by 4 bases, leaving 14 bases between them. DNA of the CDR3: TGTGCCAGCTCACCATGGGCCGCGGAAGGCTATGGCTACACCTTC. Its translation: CASSPWAAEGYGYTF.

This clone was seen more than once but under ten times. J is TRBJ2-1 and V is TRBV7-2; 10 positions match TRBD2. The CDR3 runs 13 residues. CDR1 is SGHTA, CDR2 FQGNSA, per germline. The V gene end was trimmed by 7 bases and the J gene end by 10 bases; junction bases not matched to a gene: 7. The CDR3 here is CASTIAGGGEQFF. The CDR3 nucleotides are TGTGCCAGCACCATAGCGGGGGGTGGGGAGCAGTTCTTC.

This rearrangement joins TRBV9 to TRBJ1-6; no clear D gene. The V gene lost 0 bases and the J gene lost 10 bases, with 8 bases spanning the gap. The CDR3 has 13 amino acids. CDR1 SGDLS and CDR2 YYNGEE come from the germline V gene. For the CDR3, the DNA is TGTGCCAGCAGCGTAGGAGAGAGGTCACCCCTCCACTTT. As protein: CASSVGERSPLHF.

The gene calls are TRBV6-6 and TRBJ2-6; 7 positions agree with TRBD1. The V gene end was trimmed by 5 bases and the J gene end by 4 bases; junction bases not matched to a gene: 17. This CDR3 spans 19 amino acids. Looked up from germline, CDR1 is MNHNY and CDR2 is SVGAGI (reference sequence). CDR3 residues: CASSQPKMTGLRGANVLTF. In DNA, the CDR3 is TGTGCCAGCAGTCAACCCAAAATGACAGGGCTGCGGGGGGCCAACGTCCTGACTTTC.

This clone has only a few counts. The DNA for the CDR3 is TGCGCCAGCAGCCCCATCGACAGGGGAGATCAGCCCCAGCATTTT. This codes for CASSPIDRGDQPQHF. J is TRBJ1-5 and V is TRBV4-1; 8 positions agree with TRBD1. This CDR3 is built from 15 residues. Germline lookup yields CDR1 MGHRA and CDR2 YSYEKL. The V and J ends lost 4 bases and 5 bases, in that order; junction bases with no gene match: 7.

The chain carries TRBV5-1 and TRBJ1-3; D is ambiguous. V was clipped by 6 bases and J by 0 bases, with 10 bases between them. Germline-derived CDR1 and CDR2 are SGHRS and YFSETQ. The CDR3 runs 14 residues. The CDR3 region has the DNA TGCGCCAGCACCGACTCTGTCTCTGGAAACACCATATATTTT. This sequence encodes CASTDSVSGNTIYF.

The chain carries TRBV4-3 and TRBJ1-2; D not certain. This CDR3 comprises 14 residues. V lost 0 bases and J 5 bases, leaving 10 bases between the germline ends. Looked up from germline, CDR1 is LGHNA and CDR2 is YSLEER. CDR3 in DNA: TGCGCCAGCAGCCAAGATCGGGCAGCTTATGGCTACACCTTC. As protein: CASSQDRAAYGYTF.

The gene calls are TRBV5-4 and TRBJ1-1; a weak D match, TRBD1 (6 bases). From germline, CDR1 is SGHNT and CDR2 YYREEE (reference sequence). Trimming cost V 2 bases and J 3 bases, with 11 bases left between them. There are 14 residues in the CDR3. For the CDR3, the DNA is TGTGCCAGCAGCTTACAGGGCGGGTACACTGAAGCTTTCTTT. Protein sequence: CASSLQGGYTEAFF.

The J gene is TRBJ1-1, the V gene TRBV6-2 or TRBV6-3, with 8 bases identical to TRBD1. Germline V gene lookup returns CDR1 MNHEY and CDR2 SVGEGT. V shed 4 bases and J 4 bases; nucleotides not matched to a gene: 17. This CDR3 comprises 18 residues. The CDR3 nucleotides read TGTGCCAGCAGTTCGGGGGACAGGAGAGGGTCGGGAGGCACTGAAGCTTTCTTT. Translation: CASSSGDRRGSGGTEAFF.

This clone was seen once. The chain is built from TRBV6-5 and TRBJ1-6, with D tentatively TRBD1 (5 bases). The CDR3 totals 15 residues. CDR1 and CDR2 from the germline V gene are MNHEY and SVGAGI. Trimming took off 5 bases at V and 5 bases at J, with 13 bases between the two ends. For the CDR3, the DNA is TGTGCCAGCAGTCCAGGGAGCCCTCATAATTCACCCCTCCACTTT. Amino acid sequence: CASSPGSPHNSPLHF.

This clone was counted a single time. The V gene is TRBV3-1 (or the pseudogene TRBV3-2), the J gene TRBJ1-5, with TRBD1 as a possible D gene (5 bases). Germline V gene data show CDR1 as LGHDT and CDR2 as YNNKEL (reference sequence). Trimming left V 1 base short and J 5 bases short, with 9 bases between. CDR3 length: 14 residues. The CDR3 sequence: CASSQGTRDQPQHF. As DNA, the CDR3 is TGTGCCAGCAGCCAAGGGACAAGAGATCAGCCCCAGCATTTT.

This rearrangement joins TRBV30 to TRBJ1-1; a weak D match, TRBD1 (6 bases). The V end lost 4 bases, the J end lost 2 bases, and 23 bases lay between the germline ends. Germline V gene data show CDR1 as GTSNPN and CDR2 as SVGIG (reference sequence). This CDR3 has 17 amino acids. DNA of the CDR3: TGTGCCTGGACTCCAGGATACGGGACACTCTATAACACTGAAGCTTTCTTT. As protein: CAWTPGYGTLYNTEAFF. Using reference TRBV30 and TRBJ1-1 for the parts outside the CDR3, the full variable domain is SQTIHQWPATLVQPVGSPLSLECTVEGTSNPNLYWYRQAAGRGLQLLFYSVGIGQISSEVPQNLSASRPQDRQFILSSKKLLLSDSGFYLCAWTPGYGTLYNTEAFFGQGTRLTVV.

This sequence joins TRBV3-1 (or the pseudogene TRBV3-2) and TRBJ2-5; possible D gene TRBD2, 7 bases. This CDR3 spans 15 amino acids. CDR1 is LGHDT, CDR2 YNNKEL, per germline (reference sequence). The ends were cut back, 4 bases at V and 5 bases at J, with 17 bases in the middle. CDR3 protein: CASSPRGGAWETQYF. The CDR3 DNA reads TGTGCCAGCAGCCCTAGAGGGGGGGCGTGGGAGACCCAGTACTTC.